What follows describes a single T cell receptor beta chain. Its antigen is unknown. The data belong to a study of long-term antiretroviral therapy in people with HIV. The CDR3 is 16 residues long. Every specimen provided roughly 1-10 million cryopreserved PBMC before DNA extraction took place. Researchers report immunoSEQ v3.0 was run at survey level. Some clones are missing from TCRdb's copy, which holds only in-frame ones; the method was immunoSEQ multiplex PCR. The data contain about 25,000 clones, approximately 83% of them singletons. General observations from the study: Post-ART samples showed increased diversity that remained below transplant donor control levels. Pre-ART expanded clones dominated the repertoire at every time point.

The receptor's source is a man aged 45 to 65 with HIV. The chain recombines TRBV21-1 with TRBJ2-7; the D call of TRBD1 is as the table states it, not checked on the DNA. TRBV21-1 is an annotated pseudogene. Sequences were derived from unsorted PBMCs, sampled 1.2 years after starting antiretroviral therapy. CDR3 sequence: CARATGKSSLFYEQYF. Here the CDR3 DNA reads TGTGCCAGGGCGACAGGGAAGTCTTCCCTTTTCTACGAGCAGTACTTC.